This T cell receptor (beta chain) was recovered during a study of blood T cell repertoires in COVID-19 (dated by TCRdb to the early 2020s). In terms of the full investigation: Samples from collaborators originated in the United States, Italy and Spain and spanned both the acute and convalescent phases of COVID-19. The prospective study material was composed of cDNA or gDNA derived from T cells, B-cell-depleted T cells, or PBMCs. Deeply sampled blood TCRbeta repertoires from subjects exposed to, actively infected with, or recovered from COVID-19 were included in the dataset. The repertoires were made available in a free public database intended to serve as a resource for research on the immune response to SARS-CoV-2. The samples were drawn from two sources: the first 160 participants of the ongoing ImmuneRACE study, and over 1,000 subjects contributed by 6 global collaborators. Nearly every sample came with metadata listing a de-identified subject ID, COVID-19 status, age in years and sex. Where available, HLA class I and class II types were taken from metadata supplied by the sample provider and were not determined by assay-based typing. Study-wide conclusions, independent of this receptor: The quantity of clinical and demographic metadata differed by source and by participant and was supplied without curation.

TCRbeta CDR3 regions were amplified from genomic DNA using the immunoSEQ Assay, a bias-controlled multiplex PCR. The published analysis was carried out like this. Nucleated cell counts per sample were estimated from amplification of reference gene primers within the assay. To quantify the absolute abundance of each unique TCRbeta CDR3 rearrangement, sequence reads were collapsed and filtered. For each sample, productive Simpson clonality was calculated as the square root of Simpson's diversity index over productive rearrangements. TCRdb limited this immuneACCESS table to in-frame rearrangements with V and J called. A share of clones is missing; checked studies link under half to unresolved V genes, and the rest is unexplained. From that table come the V and J calls and clone size; the DNA was used to work out D and trimming. For this sample the table gives around 250,000 clones, of which about nine tenths were detected only once. Of the sample, about 0.95% is held by the ten largest clones.

With regard to this clone: The antigen it binds to is not known. Qualities for individual bases were not recorded, and no much larger clone is one base off.

Enrolling through a virtual design, the prospective study's participants ranged in age from roughly 18 to 100 years and lived across about two dozen United States geographic areas. In the prospective study, participants were assigned to cohorts based on the clinical history participants reported in a screening survey and a study questionnaire. Exposed participants were defined as having been in contact with someone with a PCR-confirmed or clinician-diagnosed COVID-19 case within 2 weeks of study entry. Each participant in the prospective study had whole blood, serum and a nasopharyngeal or oropharyngeal swab collected by mobile phlebotomists. Participants in the prospective study had the option to provide additional blood draws and questionnaires over an approximately 2-month period. Prospective study blood samples were shipped either frozen or at room temperature before DNA extraction. Per the germline V gene, KGHDR is the CDR1 and SFDVKD is the CDR2. V drops 3 bases and J drops 11 bases, leaving 10 bases in between. The CDR3 goes from the cysteine to the phenylalanine over 12 residues. Only the CDR3 portion is preserved as DNA: 36 bases, with reading frame beginning at the first base.

The receptor's source is a man aged 50 or older who had been exposed to COVID-19. The sequence joins TRBV24-1 to TRBJ2-1; perhaps TRBD2 is the D gene, with 5 bases matching. Material: PBMCs or T cells enriched from blood (not recorded which). The DNA reads as follows: TGTGCCACCAGTGATCCCGGGATTAAGCAGTTCTTC. Translation gives CATSDPGIKQFF.